This T cell receptor beta chain was retrieved from a study of identifying expanded T cells in peripheral blood. The germline V gene encodes CDR1 SGHRS and CDR2 YFSETQ. The CDR3 extends over 17 amino acids. V lost 1 base, J lost 0 bases, and 8 bases stayed unmatched. This table comes from immunoSEQ multiplex PCR, and its TCRdb copy is limited to in-frame clones, with some not included. The sample has 50,000 to 70,000 clones, approximately 87% seen once. Sequenced input: blood. The chain couples TRBV5-1 to TRBJ1-2; 8 bases match TRBD1. The clonotype originates from a person aged 18 to 75 in good health. The DNA of the CDR3 is TGCGCCAGCAGCTTGTTGGGGACAGGTTCTCCTAACTATGGCTACACCTTC. Translation gives CASSLLGTGSPNYGYTF.